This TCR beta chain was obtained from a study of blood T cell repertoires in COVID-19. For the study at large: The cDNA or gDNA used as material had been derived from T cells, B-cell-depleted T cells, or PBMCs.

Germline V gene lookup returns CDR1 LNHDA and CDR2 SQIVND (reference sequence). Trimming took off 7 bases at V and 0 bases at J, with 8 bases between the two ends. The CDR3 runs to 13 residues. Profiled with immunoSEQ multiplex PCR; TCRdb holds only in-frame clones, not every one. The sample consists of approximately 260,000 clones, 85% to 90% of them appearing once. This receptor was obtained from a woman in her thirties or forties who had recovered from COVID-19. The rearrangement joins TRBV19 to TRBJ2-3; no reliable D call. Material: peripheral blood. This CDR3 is CASIASSTDTQYF. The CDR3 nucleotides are TGTGCCAGTATTGCGTCGAGCACAGATACGCAGTATTTT.